This T cell receptor (beta chain) was captured in a study of beta chain features in type 1 diabetes. General observations from the study: Although PCR might favor shorter templates, it would do so equally in patients and controls. Compared to healthy donors, patients appeared to have naive, central memory and Treg TCRB repertoires that were more alike.

Each population that was sorted was more than 95% pure. Ten or more counts support this clone. Its antigen is not known. The CDR3 extends over 9 amino acids. The V and J ends lost 7 bases and 12 bases respectively, with 10 bases between them. Per the germline V gene, CDR1 is SQVTM and CDR2 is ANQGSEA. The authors reverse transcribed all of the isolated RNA, so sequencing captured expressed TCRB transcripts. Libraries were prepared by immunoSEQ multiplex PCR; TCRdb keeps only in-frame clonotypes and omits some of them. The sample contains 350,000 to 450,000 clones, 14% of which appear only once. This chain uses TRBV29-1 with TRBJ2-1; D might be TRBD1 (5 bases). Sequencing input: naive CD4+ T cells from blood. This clonotype originated in a man aged 25-45 years in good health. The CDR3 DNA reads as TGCAGCGCCGATAGGGGGCAGTTCTTC. This gives the protein CSADRGQFF.